Presented here are 22 T cell receptor beta chains from one specimen sequenced in a study of blood T cell repertoires in COVID-19. Some clones are missing from TCRdb's copy, which holds only in-frame ones; the method was immunoSEQ multiplex PCR. The sample contains tens of thousands of clones, 65% to 80% of which appear only once. The sample taken for sequencing was peripheral blood. The receptors originated from a man between 60 and 70 years old with active or convalescent COVID-19.

The rearrangement links TRBV4-1 to TRBJ1-2; TRBD1 matches at 9 bases. Germline V gene lookup returns CDR1 MGHRA and CDR2 YSYEKL. V shed 4 bases, J shed 3 bases, and the junction held 6 bases outside the gene matches. The CDR3 loop spans 15 amino acids. The CDR3 region has the DNA TGCGCCAGCAGCCCTAGGGGACAGGGTGACTATGGCTACACCTTC. Protein product: CASSPRGQGDYGYTF.

This clone was detected only a few times. The DNA of the CDR3 is TGTGCCAGCAGCCCACCCGGGACTCTCACAGATACGCAGTATTTT. Translation gives CASSPPGTLTDTQYF. The chain recombines TRBV3-1 (or the pseudogene TRBV3-2) with TRBJ2-3; weak D call: TRBD2 (6 bases). Germline CDR1 reads LGHDT; CDR2 reads YNNKEL (reference sequence). V lost 4 bases, J lost 2 bases, and 13 bases lay in between. The CDR3 covers 15 residues.

CDR3 sequence: CASSYSQGSDEKLFF. The CDR3, as DNA: TGTGCCAGCAGTTACTCGCAGGGGTCAGATGAAAAACTGTTTTTT. The chain joins TRBV6-6 to TRBJ1-4; D might be TRBD1 (6 bases). Trimming stripped 0 bases from V and 6 bases from J, with 11 bases between. The CDR3 is 15 amino acids. Germline loops: CDR1 MNHNY, CDR2 SVGAGI (reference sequence).

This clone has just a few counts. The chain joins TRBV11-2 to TRBJ1-1, with D tentatively TRBD1 (5 bases). CDR3 length: 14 amino acids. Trimming shortened V by 5 bases and J by 7 bases, and 17 bases separated the two germline ends. The germline CDR1 and CDR2 sequences are SGHAT and FQNNGV. CDR3 protein: CASSAGPEYVEAFF. For the CDR3, the DNA is TGTGCCAGCAGCGCGGGACCAGAGTATGTTGAAGCTTTCTTT.

This clone was picked up many times. V usage is TRBV19 and J usage is TRBJ2-2; tentatively, D is TRBD2 (6 bases). V lost 6 bases and J lost 6, with 17 bases in between. Germline V gene sequence: CDR1 LNHDA, CDR2 SQIVND (reference sequence). The CDR3 runs to 15 residues. This chain's CDR3 is CASRRRGGVAGELFF. CDR3 DNA sequence: TGTGCCAGTAGGAGGAGGGGCGGGGTCGCCGGGGAGCTGTTTTTT.

This clone appeared a single time. This chain joins TRBV20-1 and TRBJ1-3, with D perhaps TRBD1 (6 bases). The CDR3 has 16 amino acids. V dropped 3 bases and J dropped 6 bases, with 21 bases sitting between them. Germline V gene lookup returns CDR1 DFQATT and CDR2 SNEGSKA (reference sequence). DNA for the CDR3: TGCAGTGCTAGTGACCCGAGGGGGAACAAACCAAACACCATATATTTT. Its translation is CSASDPRGNKPNTIYF.

This clone is judged medium-sized (0.01 to 0.1%). This rearrangement joins TRBV7-9 to TRBJ2-2, with unresolved D. With 6 bases removed from V and 0 bases from J, the gap between germline ends came to 11 bases. Germline CDR1 and CDR2: SEHNR and FQNEAQ (reference sequence). This CDR3 spans 15 amino acids. This CDR3 reads CASRNGQANTGELFF. The CDR3 region has the DNA TGTGCCAGCAGGAACGGTCAGGCGAACACCGGGGAGCTGTTTTTT.

The chain links TRBV6-5 to TRBJ1-3; 8 nucleotides align to TRBD1. The CDR3 is 15 amino acids. Germline loops: CDR1 MNHEY, CDR2 SVGAGI. After removal of 6 bases from V and 2 bases from J, the junction contained 6 bases not matched to a gene. This chain's CDR3 is CASRSTGGTGNTIYF. DNA of the CDR3: TGTGCCAGCAGATCCACAGGGGGAACTGGAAACACCATATATTTT.

The CDR3 is CASSLRTPGGTGELFF. CDR3 bases: TGTGCCAGCAGCTTAAGAACCCCGGGGGGGACCGGGGAGCTGTTTTTT. The rearrangement links TRBV7-3 to TRBJ2-2; 8 nucleotides line up with TRBD2. The ends lost 1 base at V and 5 bases at J; junction bases unmatched: 6. CDR1 SGHTA and CDR2 FQGTGA come from the germline V gene. The CDR3 contains 16 residues.

V is TRBV19 and J is TRBJ1-1; perhaps TRBD1 as D (6 bases). V lost 5 bases and J 0 bases, leaving 16 bases between the germline ends. This CDR3 region has 16 residues. Germline V gene sequence: CDR1 LNHDA, CDR2 SQIVND (reference sequence). CDR3 DNA: TGTGCCAGTAGTTTCCGGACAGCCCAGATGAACACTGAAGCTTTCTTT. It codes for CASSFRTAQMNTEAFF.

The chain joins TRBV5-1 to TRBJ2-5, with no clear D. The CDR3 has 14 residues. CDR1 SGHRS and CDR2 YFSETQ come from the germline V gene. V was shortened by 4 bases and J by 1 base, with 11 bases between the two germline ends. The CDR3 reads CASSPAQVQETQYF. The CDR3 coding sequence is TGCGCCAGCAGCCCGGCGCAGGTCCAAGAGACCCAGTACTTC.

The V gene is TRBV5-4, the J gene TRBJ1-6; 8 bases match TRBD1. The V gene's germline CDR1 is SGHNT and CDR2 YYREEE (reference sequence). The J segment lost 8 bases and the V segment lost 0 bases, leaving 4 bases of the junction unmatched. The CDR3 totals 15 residues. The CDR3 bases are TGTGCCAGCAGCTTGGGGACAGGGTGGGATTCACCCCTCCACTTT. Translated, it gives CASSLGTGWDSPLHF.

The chain joins TRBV7-3 to TRBJ1-1, with a weak D call TRBD1 (6 bases). Trimming removed 5 bases from V and 3 bases from J, with 13 bases in between. CDR1 is SGHTA, CDR2 FQGTGA, per germline. The CDR3 runs to 14 residues. CDR3 amino acids: CASSVQGGDTEAFF. In DNA, the CDR3 is TGTGCCAGCAGCGTACAGGGAGGGGACACTGAAGCTTTCTTT. Full variable domain (outside the CDR3, taken from reference TRBV7-3 and TRBJ1-1): GAGVSQTPSNKVTEKGKYVELRCDPISGHTALYWYRQSLGQGPEFLIYFQGTGAADDSGLPNDRFFAVRPEGSVSTLKIQRTERGDSAVYLCASSVQGGDTEAFFGQGTRLTVV.

This chain links TRBV3-1 (or the pseudogene TRBV3-2) with TRBJ1-2; 11 positions match TRBD1. The length of the CDR3 is 16 residues. From germline, CDR1 is LGHDT and CDR2 YNNKEL (reference sequence). The V segment lost 2 bases and the J segment 3 bases; nucleotides outside the gene matches: 5. In nucleotides, the CDR3 is TGTGCCAGCAGCCAATCCCGGACAGGGGGCGACTATGGCTACACCTTC. Translated: CASSQSRTGGDYGYTF.

This rearrangement joins TRBV7-9 to TRBJ2-7, with D possibly being TRBD2 (6 bases). CDR3 length: 13 residues. V lost 1 base and J lost 7, with 11 bases in between. Germline CDR1 SEHNR, CDR2 FQNEAQ (reference sequence). The CDR3 DNA follows: TGTGCCAGCAGCTTAGAAGGAGGGCTTGAGCAGTACTTC. Translated: CASSLEGGLEQYF.

This clone has just one count. The chain couples TRBV10-2 to TRBJ2-1; 12 bases line up with TRBD2. The CDR3 length is 15 residues. Germline V gene data show CDR1 as WSHSY and CDR2 as SAAADI. With V trimmed by 4 bases and J by 7 bases, 5 bases remained unmatched. The CDR3 loop reads CASSASTSGGNEQFF. For the CDR3, the DNA is TGCGCCAGCAGTGCTTCGACTAGCGGGGGTAATGAGCAGTTCTTC.

V usage is TRBV28 and J usage is TRBJ2-3; no clear D gene. The CDR3 runs 14 residues. Trimming took 6 bases from V and 7 from J, leaving 17 bases between them. Germline V CDR1 and CDR2: MDHEN, SYDVKM. The CDR3 protein is CASRKAPTGHTQYF. The CDR3 coding sequence is TGTGCCAGCAGGAAGGCCCCCACGGGTCATACGCAGTATTTT.

J is TRBJ2-1 and V is TRBV29-1, with 7 bases lining up with TRBD2. CDR1 and CDR2 from the germline V gene are SQVTM and ANQGSEA. Unmatched junction bases numbered 12, after V lost 2 bases and J lost 5 bases. CDR3 length: 16 amino acids. CDR3 in DNA: TGCAGCGTTGAATTGTGGGGGGGTGCTAAAAACAATGAGCAGTTCTTC. Protein: CSVELWGGAKNNEQFF.

This clone occurred once. The rearrangement links TRBV11-1 to TRBJ2-5; 7 bases are a match to TRBD1. This CDR3 has 13 residues. Losses at the gene ends were 5 bases for V and 3 bases for J; bases not matched to a gene: 3. The germline gives CDR1 SGHAT, CDR2 FQDESV (reference sequence). The CDR3 region is CASSPGTEETQYF. In DNA, the CDR3 is TGTGCCAGCAGCCCCGGGACAGAAGAGACCCAGTACTTC.

The J gene is TRBJ2-3, the V gene TRBV19, with TRBD1 matching 10 bases. The CDR3 loop spans 15 amino acids. Germline V gene data show CDR1 as LNHDA and CDR2 as SQIVND (reference sequence). The V segment lost 5 bases and the J segment 6 bases; nucleotides outside the gene matches: 8. CDR3 nucleotides: TGTGCCAGTAGTGGGGGGACAGGGGCAATGGATACGCAGTATTTT. Amino acids: CASSGGTGAMDTQYF.

The CDR3 sequence: CASSLNSHEQYF. The CDR3 coding sequence is TGCGCCAGCAGCTTGAATAGCCACGAGCAGTACTTC. The chain links TRBV5-1 to TRBJ2-7, with D unclear. The V gene lost 1 base and the J gene lost 5 bases, with 7 bases spanning the gap. Germline CDR1 SGHRS, CDR2 YFSETQ. The CDR3 totals 12 residues.

This clone was counted only a few times. The chain employs TRBV4-1 and TRBJ2-2; 10 bases are a match to TRBD1. The CDR3 sequence is 16 residues long. J was trimmed by 7 bases and V by 0 bases; bases with no gene match: 5. The germline V gene encodes CDR1 MGHRA and CDR2 YSYEKL. The CDR3 region has the DNA TGCGCCAGCAGCCAAGACACGGGACAGGGGTTCGGGGAGCTGTTTTTT. Protein sequence: CASSQDTGQGFGELFF.